This T cell receptor beta chain is drawn from a study of cytomegalovirus exposure and HLA in healthy donors. Researchers ran the PCR with 60 Vbeta and 13 Jbeta primers. As handled by the study authors: As a later analysis found, there were 82 million or so unique TCR beta chains, of which roughly 11 million were shared. Only in-frame clones appear in the TCRdb table, and some are missing; sequencing was by immunoSEQ multiplex PCR. V and J calls and clone size are copied from that table; D and trimming were computed from the DNA. The sample shows fewer than 120,000 clones, 65% to 80% of them seen only once. The TCR sequence derives from a woman in her fifties or sixties in good health and CMV-seropositive. Input material: PBMCs.

This CDR3 is CASSSSQFYEQYF. CDR3 nucleotides: TGTGCCAGCAGCTCAAGCCAATTTTACGAGCAGTACTTC. The chain joins TRBV7-2 to TRBJ2-7; no firm D call. CDR1 and CDR2 (germline): SGHTA, FQGNSA. With 4 bases removed from V and 4 bases from J, the gap between germline ends came to 11 bases. The CDR3 is made up of 13 amino acids.